This TCR beta chain was sequenced for a study of PD-L1 blockade in urothelial cancer. Overall study findings and caveats: TCR clonality was measured in pretreatment peripheral blood. Clonality below the median predicted better survival.

Synthetically made TCR analog templates were put into each PCR as spikes. Method: immunoSEQ multiplex PCR; TCRdb's copy keeps in-frame clones and lacks some. The sample has around 53,000 clones, about 80% seen once. The CDR3 is 15 amino acids. The ends lost 0 bases at V and 9 bases at J; junction bases unmatched: 8. Germline V gives CDR1 MNHEY, CDR2 SMNVEV (reference sequence). Patients in the study were battling locally advanced or metastatic urothelial carcinoma. Concerning this clone itself: The antigen is undetermined.

This clonotype originated in a man aged 40-50 years with urothelial cancer. This specimen was PBMCs, taken around atezolizumab (anti-PD-L1) treatment. The chain employs TRBV27 and TRBJ2-1; 7 bases are a match to TRBD2. DNA for the CDR3: TGTGCCAGCAGTTTATCGTCTAGCGGTCTTGGTGAGCAGTTCTTC. The encoded protein is CASSLSSSGLGEQFF.